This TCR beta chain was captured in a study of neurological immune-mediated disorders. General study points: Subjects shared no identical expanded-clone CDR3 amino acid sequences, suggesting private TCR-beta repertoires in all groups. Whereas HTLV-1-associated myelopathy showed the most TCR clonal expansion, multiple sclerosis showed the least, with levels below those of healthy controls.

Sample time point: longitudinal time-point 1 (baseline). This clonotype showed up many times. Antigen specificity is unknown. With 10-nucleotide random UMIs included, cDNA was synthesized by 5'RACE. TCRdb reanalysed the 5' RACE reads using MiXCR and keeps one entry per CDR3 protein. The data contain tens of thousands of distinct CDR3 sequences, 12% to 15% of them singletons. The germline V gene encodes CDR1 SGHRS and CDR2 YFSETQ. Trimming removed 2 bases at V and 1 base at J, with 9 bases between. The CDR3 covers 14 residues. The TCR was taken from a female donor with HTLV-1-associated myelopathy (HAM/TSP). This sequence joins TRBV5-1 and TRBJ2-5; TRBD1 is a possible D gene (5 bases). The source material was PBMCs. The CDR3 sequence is CASSLGAAQETQYF. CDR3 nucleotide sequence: TGCGCCAGCAGCTTAGGGGCAGCCCAAGAGACCCAGTACTTC.